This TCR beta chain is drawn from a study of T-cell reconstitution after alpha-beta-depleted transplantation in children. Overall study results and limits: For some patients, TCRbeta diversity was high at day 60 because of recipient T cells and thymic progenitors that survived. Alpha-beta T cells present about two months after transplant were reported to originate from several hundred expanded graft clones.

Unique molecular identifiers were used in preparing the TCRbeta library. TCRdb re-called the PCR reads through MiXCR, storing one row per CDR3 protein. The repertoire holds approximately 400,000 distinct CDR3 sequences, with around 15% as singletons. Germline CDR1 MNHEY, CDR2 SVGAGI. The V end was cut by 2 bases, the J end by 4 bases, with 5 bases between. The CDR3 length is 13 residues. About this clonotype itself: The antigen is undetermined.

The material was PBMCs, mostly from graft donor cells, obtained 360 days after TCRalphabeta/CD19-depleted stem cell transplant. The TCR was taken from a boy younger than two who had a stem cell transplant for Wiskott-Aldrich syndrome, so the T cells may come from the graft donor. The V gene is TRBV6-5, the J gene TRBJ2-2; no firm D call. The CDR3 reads CASSYEGTGELFF. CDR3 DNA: TGTGCCAGCAGTTACGAAGGCACCGGGGAGCTGTTTTTT.